The 31 T cell receptor beta chains below all came from one sample that was sequenced in a study of cytomegalovirus exposure and HLA in healthy donors. PCR employed 60 Vbeta and 13 Jbeta primers. The data were produced by immunoSEQ multiplex PCR, yet TCRdb's version contains in-frame clones alone and is incomplete. The table shows about 270,000 clones, with roughly two thirds occurring only once. Source material: PBMCs. These receptors were obtained from a female donor in good health and CMV-seronegative.

The table lists this clone with a few counts. V gene TRBV12-5 combines with J gene TRBJ1-1; TRBD1 aligns across 11 bases. CDR1 and CDR2 from the germline V gene are LGHNT and FRNRAP. The CDR3 is 17 amino acids. The junction had 10 bases not matched to a gene; V was cut back by 2 bases and J by 5 bases. CDR3 bases: TGTGCTAGTGGTTTGTGGACAGGGGGCTACGAGGTGACTGAAGCTTTCTTT. It codes for CASGLWTGGYEVTEAFF.

This chain joins TRBV5-6 and TRBJ2-3; D unclear. Germline V gene sequence: CDR1 SGHDT, CDR2 YYEEEE. This CDR3 region has 15 residues. The V end was cut by 2 bases, the J end by 0 bases, with 10 bases between. Written as DNA, the CDR3 is TGTGCCAGCAGCTTACGAGCAAGTAGCACAGATACGCAGTATTTT. Translated, it gives CASSLRASSTDTQYF.

The V and J genes are TRBV6-5 and TRBJ1-1; possibly TRBD1 for D (6 bases). The CDR3 is 14 amino acids. V was clipped by 7 bases and J by 1 base, with 13 bases between them. Looked up from germline, CDR1 is MNHEY and CDR2 is SVGAGI. CDR3: CASNYDRRNTEAFF. The CDR3 DNA reads TGTGCCAGCAACTACGACAGGAGGAACACTGAAGCTTTCTTT.

This clone has a single count. The V and J genes are TRBV30 and TRBJ1-5, with a tentative D call TRBD1 (5 bases). The CDR3 contains 13 residues. The V end was cut by 4 bases, the J end by 5 bases, with 12 bases between. The V gene's germline CDR1 is GTSNPN and CDR2 SVGIG (reference sequence). In DNA form, the CDR3 reads TGTGCCTGGACCTTAAAAGGGGATCAGCCCCAGCATTTT. Protein: CAWTLKGDQPQHF.

A note on this clone: The junction and the germline gene differ at one end; a read error may be behind it. V is TRBV7-9 and J is TRBJ2-1; 8 bases fit TRBD2. This CDR3 has 16 residues. Looked up from germline, CDR1 is SEHNR and CDR2 is FQNEAQ (reference sequence). The CDR3 DNA follows: TGTTCCAGCAGCTCAGATACTAGCGGAGCCTACAATGAGCAGTTCTTC. Amino acids: CSSSSDTSGAYNEQFF.

This sequence joins TRBV30 and TRBJ2-1, with unresolved D. Trimming removed 7 bases from V and 2 bases from J, with 6 bases in between. The CDR3 is 11 residues long. The germline V gene encodes CDR1 GTSNPN and CDR2 SVGIG (reference sequence). The CDR3 spells CASRAYNEQFF. The CDR3 DNA reads as TGTGCCTCTAGAGCCTACAATGAGCAGTTCTTC.

This chain connects TRBV5-1 to TRBJ1-2; 10 bases agree with TRBD1. The CDR3 has 14 amino acids. Trimming at V came to 1 base and at J to 6 bases, leaving 3 bases not matched to a gene. Germline V gives CDR1 SGHRS, CDR2 YFSETQ. CDR3 amino acids: CASSLRDRGNGYTF. For the CDR3, the DNA is TGCGCCAGCAGCTTGCGGGACAGGGGAAATGGCTACACCTTC.

This clone was seen only once. The V and J genes are TRBV28 and TRBJ1-1; TRBD1 aligns across 7 bases. J was trimmed by 5 bases and V by 1 base; bases with no gene match: 4. Germline values: CDR1 MDHEN, CDR2 SYDVKM. The CDR3 totals 14 residues. In DNA form, the CDR3 reads TGTGCCAGCAGTTTATCGGCAGGGGGGACTGAAGCTTTCTTT. It is translated as CASSLSAGGTEAFF. The whole variable domain, filled in from reference TRBV28 and TRBJ1-1, reads DVKVTQSSRYLVKRTGEKVFLECVQDMDHENMFWYRQDPGLGLRLIYFSYDVKMKEKGDIPEGYSVSREKKERFSLILESASTNQTSMYLCASSLSAGGTEAFFGQGTRLTVV.

The V gene is TRBV27, the J gene TRBJ1-1, with TRBD1 as a possible D gene (5 bases). This CDR3 spans 13 amino acids. V was pared by 5 bases and J by 5 bases, with 12 bases between. Germline V CDR1 and CDR2: MNHEY, SMNVEV (reference sequence). CDR3 loop: CASSINTGTEAFF. Written as DNA, the CDR3 is TGTGCCAGCAGTATAAATACAGGTACTGAAGCTTTCTTT.

The CDR3 DNA reads TGCAGCGTTGAAGGTCGTACGCACTACGAGCAGTACTTC. Translating gives CSVEGRTHYEQYF. The J gene is TRBJ2-5, the V gene TRBV29-1, with no clear D. The J call may be mistaken, given a closer DNA end match to TRBJ2-7. Looked up from germline, CDR1 is SQVTM and CDR2 is ANQGSEA. CDR3 length: 13 amino acids.

CDR3 nucleotides: TGCGCCAGCAGCTTTGTAGGGACTAGCTCCTACGAGCAGTACTTC. It is translated as CASSFVGTSSYEQYF. The chain is built from TRBV5-1 and TRBJ2-7; 8 bases map to TRBD2. The length of the CDR3 is 15 residues. Germline V gene sequence: CDR1 SGHRS, CDR2 YFSETQ. The junction had 4 bases not matched to a gene; V was cut back by 2 bases and J by 0 bases.

This clone was picked up a small number of times. The chain joins TRBV18 to TRBJ2-1; 7 bases line up with TRBD1. CDR3 length: 12 residues. The V and J ends lost 5 bases and 7 bases, in that order; junction bases with no gene match: 2. Looked up from germline, CDR1 is KGHSH and CDR2 is LQKENI. In DNA, the CDR3 is TGTGCCAGCTCAGCACAGGGGAATGAGCAGTTCTTC. Its protein is CASSAQGNEQFF.

This sequence joins TRBV5-1 and TRBJ1-1; 7 bases are a match to TRBD1. The CDR3 extends over 16 amino acids. In germline, CDR1 is SGHRS, CDR2 YFSETQ. The J segment lost 2 bases and the V segment lost 3 bases, leaving 10 bases of the junction unmatched. The CDR3 is CASSWSYGTDNTEAFF. The CDR3 DNA reads TGCGCCAGCAGCTGGAGCTACGGGACAGATAACACTGAAGCTTTCTTT.

The V and J genes are TRBV10-3 and TRBJ1-2; a possible D gene is TRBD1 (5 bases). The CDR3 loop spans 16 amino acids. Germline lookup yields CDR1 ENHRY and CDR2 SYGVKD. V was shortened by 2 bases and J by 8 bases, with 21 bases between the two germline ends. CDR3 coding DNA: TGTGCCATCAGTGAGCCGGCCGGGACGGGGGGTGGAGGCTACACCTTC. Translated: CAISEPAGTGGGGYTF.

The rearrangement uses TRBV19 and TRBJ1-3, with 8 bases that match TRBD1. After removal of 1 base from V and 6 bases from J, the junction contained 2 bases not matched to a gene. The CDR3 totals 14 residues. In germline, CDR1 is LNHDA, CDR2 SQIVND (reference sequence). DNA of the CDR3: TGTGCCAGTAGTATAGGGACAGGGACAAACACCATATATTTT. Protein product: CASSIGTGTNTIYF.

The rearrangement links TRBV2 to TRBJ1-6; D is uncertain. V was pared by 3 bases and J by 6 bases, with 9 bases between. Germline CDR1 reads SNHLY; CDR2 reads FYNNEI. This CDR3 has 14 residues. CDR3 loop: CASSESRFNSPLHF. DNA of the CDR3: TGTGCCAGCAGTGAGTCCAGGTTTAATTCACCCCTCCACTTT.

This sequence joins TRBV5-1 and TRBJ2-7, with D possibly being TRBD2 (6 bases). Trimming removed 0 bases at V and 4 bases at J, with 14 bases between. In germline, CDR1 is SGHRS, CDR2 YFSETQ. The CDR3 runs to 15 residues. CDR3 nucleotides: TGCGCCAGCAGCTTGGAAACAGTGGGGACTTACGAGCAGTACTTC. It encodes CASSLETVGTYEQYF.

In this sample, this clone turned up a few times. CDR3 bases: TGTGCCAGCTCACCTTGGACTAGCGGGACCTACGAGCAGTACTTC. This encodes CASSPWTSGTYEQYF. The chain recombines TRBV18 with TRBJ2-7; 12 positions agree with TRBD2. CDR1 is KGHSH and CDR2 is LQKENI in the germline V gene. V lost 3 bases and J lost 2; bases outside the gene matches: 2. CDR3 length: 15 amino acids.

This clone was detected once. J is TRBJ2-5 and V is TRBV28; a weak D match, TRBD2 (6 bases). The CDR3 length is 13 residues. Germline-derived CDR1 and CDR2 are MDHEN and SYDVKM. Deletions cut 3 bases from V and 5 bases from J, with 10 bases between. The CDR3 DNA reads TGTGCCAGCAGTTTTCTTGGGGGGGAGACCCAGTACTTC. Translating it yields CASSFLGGETQYF. Full variable domain (missing parts from reference TRBV28 and TRBJ2-5): DVKVTQSSRYLVKRTGEKVFLECVQDMDHENMFWYRQDPGLGLRLIYFSYDVKMKEKGDIPEGYSVSREKKERFSLILESASTNQTSMYLCASSFLGGETQYFGPGTRLLVL.

The J gene is TRBJ2-5, the V gene TRBV11-2, with a possible D match to TRBD2 (6 bases). The end of the DNA fits TRBJ2-7 better, so the J call may be wrong. Germline lookup yields CDR1 SGHAT and CDR2 FQNNGV. The CDR3 contains 13 residues. CDR3: CASSSGTAGEQYF. The CDR3 coding sequence is TGTGCCAGCAGCTCCGGGACTGCCGGCGAGCAGTACTTC.

The chain is built from TRBV18 and TRBJ1-2; a weak D match, TRBD1 (5 bases). The CDR3 has 14 amino acids. V dropped 3 bases and J dropped 2 bases, with 10 bases sitting between them. Per the germline V gene, CDR1 is KGHSH and CDR2 is LQKENI. The CDR3 spells CASSPPPGNYGYTF. CDR3 bases: TGTGCCAGCTCACCCCCTCCAGGGAACTATGGCTACACCTTC.

This chain connects TRBV4-1 to TRBJ2-6, with 11 positions matching TRBD2. The V gene's germline CDR1 is MGHRA and CDR2 YSYEKL. The ends lost 1 base at V and 0 bases at J; junction bases unmatched: 2. The CDR3 runs to 18 residues. CDR3 DNA sequence: TGCGCCAGCAGCCAAGCTGGGACTAGCGGCTCTGGGGCCAACGTCCTGACTTTC. Protein sequence: CASSQAGTSGSGANVLTF.

There are a few counts of this clone. The V gene is TRBV18, the J gene TRBJ2-3, with 7 positions matching TRBD2. V lost 4 bases and J lost 2; bases outside the gene matches: 3. Germline loops: CDR1 KGHSH, CDR2 LQKENI. CDR3 size: 14 residues. Written as DNA, the CDR3 is TGTGCCAGCTCACTCGCGGGAGACACAGATACGCAGTATTTT. This sequence encodes CASSLAGDTDTQYF.

This clone was seen once. This rearrangement joins TRBV25-1 to TRBJ1-1, with 7 bases lining up with TRBD1. With 0 bases clipped from V and 5 bases from J, the junction kept 3 bases outside the gene matches. The germline V gene has CDR1 MGHDK and CDR2 SYGVNS. The CDR3 runs 14 residues. CDR3 nucleotides: TGTGCCAGCAGTGAATATCCAGGGGGGACTGAAGCTTTCTTT. It encodes CASSEYPGGTEAFF.

The chain carries TRBV2 and TRBJ2-2, with TRBD2 matching over 10 bases. The V and J ends lost 8 bases and 8 bases, in that order; junction bases with no gene match: 11. This CDR3 region has 15 residues. From germline, CDR1 is SNHLY and CDR2 FYNNEI. This chain's CDR3 is CASETSGPPAGELFF. The CDR3, as DNA: TGTGCCAGCGAGACTAGCGGGCCGCCGGCGGGGGAGCTGTTTTTT.

V gene TRBV28 combines with J gene TRBJ2-1; D gene ambiguous. V was pared by 1 base and J by 0 bases, with 7 bases between. The CDR3 has 15 residues. Germline V CDR1 and CDR2: MDHEN, SYDVKM. Written as DNA, the CDR3 is TGTGCCAGCAGTTTATACTCACCCTCCTACAATGAGCAGTTCTTC. It encodes CASSLYSPSYNEQFF.

The chain uses TRBV2 and TRBJ2-1; D is possibly TRBD2 (6 bases). Trimming shortened V by 6 bases and J by 3 bases, and 9 bases separated the two germline ends. This CDR3 contains 13 residues. CDR1 is SNHLY and CDR2 is FYNNEI in the germline V gene. This chain's CDR3 is CASSLADYNEQFF. The CDR3 DNA follows: TGTGCCAGCAGCTTAGCGGACTACAATGAGCAGTTCTTC.

The sample holds a few counts of this clone. The chain is built from TRBV27 and TRBJ2-7; the match to TRBD2 covers 9 bases. The V segment lost 6 bases and the J segment 3 bases; nucleotides outside the gene matches: 9. This CDR3 is built from 15 residues. Germline CDR1 MNHEY, CDR2 SMNVEV (reference sequence). The CDR3 bases are TGTGCCAGCAGAACGATTAGCGGGAGACGCTACGAGCAGTACTTC. This gives the protein CASRTISGRRYEQYF.

This chain links TRBV7-6 with TRBJ1-2; 9 bases fit TRBD1. V dropped 2 bases and J dropped 8; count of bases not matched to a gene: 3. CDR1 SGHVS and CDR2 FNYEAQ come from the germline V gene. The CDR3 totals 13 residues. The CDR3 nucleotides read TGTGCCAGCAGCTTAACAGGGGGCTGGGGCTACACCTTC. As protein: CASSLTGGWGYTF. The full variable domain, rest sourced from reference TRBV7-6 and TRBJ1-2, is GAGVSQSPRYKVTKRGQDVALRCDPISGHVSLYWYRQALGQGPEFLTYFNYEAQQDKSGLPNDRFSAERPEGSISTLTIQRTEQRDSAMYRCASSLTGGWGYTFGSGTRLTVV.

The chain recombines TRBV5-4 with TRBJ2-5; TRBD1 aligns across 12 bases. This CDR3 has 15 amino acids. In germline, CDR1 is SGHNT, CDR2 YYREEE (reference sequence). The V gene end was trimmed by 4 bases and the J gene end by 5 bases; junction bases not matched to a gene: 6. CDR3 coding DNA: TGTGCCAGCAGCCTAGGGACAGGGGGCAGGGAGACCCAGTACTTC. The encoded protein is CASSLGTGGRETQYF.

This clone has a single count. The chain is built from TRBV18 and TRBJ2-7; TRBD1 is a possible D gene (5 bases). The CDR3 extends over 15 amino acids. Trimming cost V 3 bases and J 6 bases, with 18 bases left between them. CDR1 and CDR2 (germline): KGHSH, LQKENI. CDR3 coding DNA: TGTGCCAGCTCACCGCAATATAGCAGGGCCTCCGAGCAGTACTTC. This translates into CASSPQYSRASEQYF.